Each of the 20 T cell receptor beta chains below was sequenced from the same sample in a study of blood T cells in healthy people across ages (dated by TCRdb to the mid-2010s). The library relied on 5' RACE. Sequencer: Illumina HiSeq 2500. The second PCR ran for about 6 to 11 cycles and used a J-beta primer mix along with a sample-barcoded 5' primer. TCRdb redid the processing of the public reads, applying fastp at Q25 and MiXCR, and retained in-frame beta chains. Every entry covers one CDR3 protein and lists the most common genes and DNA from its rows. A total of about 650,000 distinct CDR3 sequences appear in this sample, about 50% of them only once. The top ten hold roughly 14% of the sample. The sequenced sample was blood. These receptors all stem from a woman older than 75 in good health.

Ten or more counts support this clonotype. The J gene is TRBJ2-1, the V gene TRBV5-1, with 10 bases identical to TRBD2. Trimming removed 4 bases from V and 4 bases from J; junction bases left unmatched: 8. CDR3 size: 16 residues. Germline V gene lookup returns CDR1 SGHRS and CDR2 YFSETQ. The CDR3 region is CASSPGAGGPYNEQFF. CDR3 coding DNA: TGCGCCAGCAGCCCAGGAGCGGGAGGGCCTTACAATGAGCAGTTCTTC.

The chain carries TRBV15 and TRBJ2-4; the D gene is possibly TRBD2 (5 bases). The ends were cut back, 2 bases at V and 5 bases at J, with 16 bases in the middle. Germline V gene lookup returns CDR1 LNHNV and CDR2 YYDKDF (reference sequence). This CDR3 region has 16 residues. The CDR3 loop reads CATSRRAGIGENIQYF. The DNA for the CDR3 is TGTGCCACCAGCAGAAGGGCAGGCATCGGGGAAAACATTCAGTACTTC. The entire variable domain, with the rest obtained from reference TRBV15 and TRBJ2-4, is as follows: DAMVIQNPRYQVTQFGKPVTLSCSQTLNHNVMYWYQQKSSQAPKLLFHYYDKDFNNEADTPDNFQSRRPNTSFCFLDIRSPGLGDTAMYLCATSRRAGIGENIQYFGAGTRLSVL.

This clonotype was counted only a few times. The chain employs TRBV6-2 or TRBV6-3 and TRBJ2-7; a weak D match, TRBD2 (5 bases). The CDR3 runs to 13 residues. The V and J ends lost 0 bases and 7 bases respectively, with 10 bases between them. Germline CDR1 and CDR2: MNHEY and SVGEGT. The CDR3 protein is CASSYSRAQEQYF. In DNA, the CDR3 is TGTGCCAGCAGTTACTCGAGGGCACAAGAGCAGTACTTC.

This chain uses TRBV18 with TRBJ2-1; D may be TRBD1 (6 bases). V was clipped by 6 bases and J by 5 bases, with 20 bases between them. From germline, CDR1 is KGHSH and CDR2 LQKENI. CDR3 length: 16 amino acids. This CDR3 is CASSQNSGTQNNEQFF. The CDR3 DNA is TGTGCCAGCTCCCAAAACTCCGGGACACAAAACAATGAGCAGTTCTTC.

The V call is TRBV12-3 or TRBV12-4, the J call TRBJ2-5; D unresolved. The V end was cut by 1 base, the J end by 4 bases, with 10 bases between. CDR3 length equals 14 residues. CDR3 DNA: TGTGCCAGCAGTTTAGGTGGAATAGGAGAGACCCAGTACTTC. Encoded protein: CASSLGGIGETQYF.

This clonotype was seen ten or more times. The genes are TRBV9 and TRBJ2-7; D unresolved. Trimming cost V 0 bases and J 0 bases, with 7 bases left between them. Germline V CDR1 and CDR2: SGDLS, YYNGEE. This CDR3 comprises 14 residues. In nucleotides, the CDR3 is TGTGCCAGCAGCGTAGCGTCAGCCTCCTACGAGCAGTACTTC. It specifies CASSVASASYEQYF. Complete variable domain (other parts from reference TRBV9 and TRBJ2-7): DSGVTQTPKHLITATGQRVTLRCSPRSGDLSVYWYQQSLDQGLQFLIQYYNGEERAKGNILERFSAQQFPDLHSELNLSSLELGDSALYFCASSVASASYEQYFGPGTRLTVT.

This clonotype was observed a few times. J is TRBJ1-4 and V is TRBV7-9, with 7 bases aligning to TRBD1. The CDR3 length is 14 residues. V was pared by 5 bases and J by 4 bases, with 4 bases of the junction left unmatched. In germline, CDR1 is SEHNR, CDR2 FQNEAQ (reference sequence). The CDR3 sequence is CASSLRQGNEKLFF. CDR3 nucleotides: TGTGCCAGCAGCCTTCGACAGGGTAATGAAAAACTGTTTTTT. The variable domain in full, with the rest retrieved from reference TRBV7-9 and TRBJ1-4, is DTGVSQNPRHKITKRGQNVTFRCDPISEHNRLYWYRQTLGQGPEFLTYFQNEAQLEKSRLLSDRFSAERPKGSFSTLEIQRTEQGDSAMYLCASSLRQGNEKLFFGSGTQLSVL.

This chain connects TRBV29-1 to TRBJ2-1; 11 bases are a match to TRBD2. The V gene's germline CDR1 is SQVTM and CDR2 ANQGSEA. The CDR3 totals 15 residues. After removal of 4 bases from V and 7 bases from J, the junction contained 9 bases not matched to a gene. The CDR3 region is CSVAPGTSGENEQFF. The CDR3 DNA reads as TGCAGCGTTGCTCCCGGGACTAGCGGAGAAAATGAGCAGTTCTTC.

Here the CDR3 DNA reads TGTGCCAGCATCCCCGGGGACAGCTCCTACAATGAGCAGTTCTTC. As protein: CASIPGDSSYNEQFF. This rearrangement joins TRBV12-3 or TRBV12-4 to TRBJ2-1, with 7 positions matching TRBD1. The CDR3 is 15 residues long. Trimming at V came to 7 bases and at J to 0 bases, leaving 6 bases not matched to a gene.

The chain joins TRBV20-1 to TRBJ2-3; 7 nucleotides line up with TRBD2. This CDR3 is built from 16 residues. Germline trimming cut 0 bases from V and 4 bases from J; bases unmatched to any gene: 10. Germline CDR1 reads DFQATT; CDR2 reads SNEGSKA (reference sequence). CDR3 loop: CSARDAGAGDSDTQYF. CDR3 bases: TGCAGTGCTAGAGATGCAGGCGCGGGAGATTCAGATACGCAGTATTTT.

The chain couples TRBV10-3 to TRBJ2-2; TRBD2 might be the D (6 bases). Germline V gives CDR1 ENHRY, CDR2 SYGVKD. The CDR3 has 13 residues. Between the trimmed V and J ends, which lost 4 bases and 8 bases, there was a span of 11 bases. The CDR3 sequence: CAISGTNVGELFF. For the CDR3, the DNA is TGTGCCATCAGTGGGACTAACGTGGGGGAGCTGTTTTTT.

V usage is TRBV7-2 and J usage is TRBJ2-1; TRBD2 agrees at 8 bases. Germline V gene lookup returns CDR1 SGHTA and CDR2 FQGNSA. The V segment lost 0 bases and the J segment 3 bases; nucleotides outside the gene matches: 1. The CDR3 covers 15 residues. The CDR3 here is CASSLALADYNEQFF. CDR3 nucleotides: TGTGCCAGCAGCTTAGCACTAGCGGACTACAATGAGCAGTTCTTC.

This clonotype was found many times. The gene calls are TRBV18 and TRBJ2-2; D unresolved. CDR3 length: 13 amino acids. Germline V gene data show CDR1 as KGHSH and CDR2 as LQKENI. V was trimmed by 2 bases and J by 6 bases, leaving 7 bases between them. CDR3 region: CASSPKFAGELFF. The CDR3 DNA is TGTGCCAGCTCACCAAAGTTTGCCGGGGAGCTGTTTTTT. The full variable domain, with the rest looked up from reference TRBV18 and TRBJ2-2, is NAGVMQNPRHLVRRRGQEARLRCSPMKGHSHVYWYRQLPEEGLKFMVYLQKENIIDESGMPKERFSAEFPKEGPSILRIQQVVRGDSAAYFCASSPKFAGELFFGEGSRLTVL.

The chain is built from TRBV12-3 or TRBV12-4 and TRBJ2-4; 11 bases map to TRBD2. This CDR3 region has 18 residues. Germline trimming cut 3 bases from V and 3 bases from J; bases unmatched to any gene: 10. Here the CDR3 reads CASSLPGRLAGGKNIQYF. In DNA form, the CDR3 reads TGTGCCAGCAGTTTGCCAGGGCGTCTAGCGGGGGGCAAAAACATTCAGTACTTC.

In its sample, this clonotype was seen many times. V is TRBV12-5 and J is TRBJ2-1; 7 bases agree with TRBD1. Germline V gene data show CDR1 as LGHNT and CDR2 as FRNRAP. V lost 3 bases, J lost 2 bases, and 4 bases stayed unmatched. The CDR3 has 15 amino acids. This CDR3 reads CASGLGQAPYNEQFF. For the CDR3, the DNA is TGTGCTAGTGGTTTAGGACAGGCCCCCTACAATGAGCAGTTCTTC.

The chain has TRBV6-6 and TRBJ2-5; D might be TRBD2 (6 bases). Germline V gene sequence: CDR1 MNHNY, CDR2 SVGAGI (reference sequence). Trimming took 6 bases from V and 5 from J, leaving 16 bases between them. CDR3 size: 14 residues. As DNA, the CDR3 is TGTGCCAGCAGACTAGCACTCGGGACGGAGACCCAGTACTTC. It yields the protein CASRLALGTETQYF.

Concerning this clonotype itself: An end of the junction differs from the germline gene, which may be a read error. Here the CDR3 DNA reads TGTACCAGCTCACCCATCCCGGACAGACCTAACTATAGCTACACCTTC. It encodes CTSSPIPDRPNYSYTF. The J gene is TRBJ1-2, the V gene TRBV18, with D possibly matching TRBD1 (6 bases). This CDR3 has 16 residues. Per germline, CDR1 KGHSH and CDR2 LQKENI.

The J gene is TRBJ1-6, the V gene TRBV20-1; the D gene is possibly TRBD1 (6 bases). Germline V gives CDR1 DFQATT, CDR2 SNEGSKA (reference sequence). The CDR3 sequence is 15 residues long. V was trimmed by 1 base and J by 10 bases, leaving 17 bases between them. The CDR3 sequence: CSARGGQSHWSPLHF. CDR3 nucleotides: TGCAGTGCTAGAGGGGGGCAGTCCCACTGGTCACCCCTCCACTTT.

J is TRBJ1-1 and V is TRBV7-2, with 8 bases lining up with TRBD1. Germline V gene sequence: CDR1 SGHTA, CDR2 FQGNSA. The CDR3 spans 15 residues. The V gene end was trimmed by 3 bases and the J gene end by 0 bases; junction bases not matched to a gene: 3. The CDR3 protein is CASSFQGAMNTEAFF. As DNA, the CDR3 is TGTGCCAGCAGCTTTCAGGGGGCAATGAACACTGAAGCTTTCTTT.

The chain employs TRBV12-3 or TRBV12-4 and TRBJ2-2, with no clear D. Trimming removed 3 bases from V and 6 bases from J, with 14 bases in between. The CDR3 length is 15 residues. This CDR3 reads CASSFLSRAAGELFF. The CDR3 coding sequence is TGTGCCAGCAGTTTCCTTTCAAGGGCGGCCGGGGAGCTGTTTTTT.